The clone carrying this T cell receptor (beta chain) was counted many times. Its specificity is unknown. This record comes from a study of T cells in Graves' hyperthyroidism and ophthalmopathy. Study findings and constraints: Most thyroid clonotypes with frequency above 0.001 were detected in blood.

This CDR3 region has 16 residues. V was shortened by 6 bases and J by 1 base, with 17 bases between the two germline ends. Germline V gene lookup returns CDR1 SGHAT and CDR2 FQNNGV. RNA transcripts provided the source from which TCR beta CDR3 regions were amplified. The study used the HTBI primer set for a first-round RT-PCR of the TCR CDR3. TCRdb reprocessed the multiplex PCR reads with MiXCR, giving one entry per CDR3 protein. This sample carries about 560,000 distinct CDR3 sequences, about 15% of them seen once, and the ten largest clones take around 7.5%. This receptor was obtained from a woman between 25 and 40 years old with Graves' hyperthyroidism. The V call is TRBV11-2, the J call TRBJ2-3; D unresolved. Sequenced material: blood. CDR3 DNA sequence: TGTGCCAGCAGTCTACTGGGGTCTTTCGGCACAGATACGCAGTATTTT. This sequence encodes CASSLLGSFGTDTQYF. Variable domain in full (rest from reference TRBV11-2 and TRBJ2-3): EAGVAQSPRYKIIEKRQSVAFWCNPISGHATLYWYQQILGQGPKLLIQFQNNGVVDDSQLPKDRFSAERLKGVDSTLKIQPAKLEDSAVYLCASSLLGSFGTDTQYFGPGTRLTVL.